These T cell receptor beta chains were read from a single sample in a study of T cell changes during pregnancy in multiple sclerosis. Clones were read by immunoSEQ multiplex PCR, and TCRdb kept only the in-frame ones, dropping some. This table has around 60,000 clones, about 94% appearing once. The sample here was peripheral blood, taken in the third trimester of pregnancy. These receptors were obtained from a female donor in good health, enrolled as a control in a pregnancy study. The CDR3 runs from the conserved cysteine through the conserved F or W. A D gene is named only where the DNA matches it firmly.

d_call,j_call,v_call,cdr3_nt,cdr3_aa
NA,TRBJ2-5,TRBV19,TGTGCCAGTAGGGGAATCGCCGCGGGGGAGACCCAGTACTTC,CASRGIAAGETQYF
NA,TRBJ2-7,TRBV28,TGTGCCAGCTCGGGGCCAGGGGACAACTACGAGCAGTACTTC,CASSGPGDNYEQYF
TRBD1,TRBJ2-1,TRBV10-2,TGCGCCAGTCGACAGGGTTACGCTGAGCAGTTCTTC,CASRQGYAEQFF
NA,TRBJ2-3,TRBV9,TGTGCCAGCAGCGTAGGGCCAGGGGGGTTGGATACGCAGTATTTT,CASSVGPGGLDTQYF
NA,TRBJ2-1,TRBV4-3,TGCGCCAGCAGCCAAGCCTCTAGCTCCTACAATGAGCAGTTCTTC,CASSQASSSYNEQFF
TRBD1,TRBJ2-1,TRBV5-1,TGCGCCAGCAGCTTGGGTGGCAGGGGGTTCAATGAGCAGTTCTTC,CASSLGGRGFNEQFF
NA,TRBJ2-7,TRBV19,TGTGCCAGTAGAGACGGAGCCTACGAGCAGTACTTC,CASRDGAYEQYF
NA,TRBJ2-5,TRBV25-1,TGTGCCAGCAGTGCCAGGGGACACCAAGAGACCCAGTACTTC,CASSARGHQETQYF
NA,TRBJ1-4,TRBV7-2,TGTGCCAGCAGCTTCGTCCCGTTCGCAACTAATGAAAAACTGTTTTTT,CASSFVPFATNEKLFF
NA,TRBJ1-6,TRBV30,TGTGCCTCAAGGGCAGGGCATAATTCACCCCTCCACTTT,CASRAGHNSPLHF
NA,TRBJ2-6,TRBV28,TGTGCCAGCAGTCCAGCGGCTACTGGGGCCAACGTCCTGACTTTC,CASSPAATGANVLTF